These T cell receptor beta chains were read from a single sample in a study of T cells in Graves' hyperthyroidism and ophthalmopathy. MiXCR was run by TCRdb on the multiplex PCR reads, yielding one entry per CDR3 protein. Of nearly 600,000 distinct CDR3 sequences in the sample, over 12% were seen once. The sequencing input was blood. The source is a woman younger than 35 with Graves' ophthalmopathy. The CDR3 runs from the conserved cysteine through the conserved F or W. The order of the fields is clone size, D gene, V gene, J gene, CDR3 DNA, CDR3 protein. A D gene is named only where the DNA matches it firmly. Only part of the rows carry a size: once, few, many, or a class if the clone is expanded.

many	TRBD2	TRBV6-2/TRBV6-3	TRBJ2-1	TGTGCCAGCAGTGGGGGGGTTTCCCAGGAGCAGTTCTTC	CASSGGVSQEQFF
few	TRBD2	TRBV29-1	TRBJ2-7	TGCAGCGTTGTCGGGACTAGCCGCTACGAGCAGTACTTC	CSVVGTSRYEQYF
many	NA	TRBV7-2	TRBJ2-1	TGTGCCAGCAGCTCAATGGAGAGTGAGCAGTTCTTC	CASSSMESEQFF
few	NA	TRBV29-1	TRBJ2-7	TGCAGCGTGCGCGGGGAGGCCTACGAGCAGTACTTC	CSVRGEAYEQYF
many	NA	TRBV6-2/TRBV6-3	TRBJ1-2	TGTGCCAGCACCCGAGGAGGTTCCTATGGCTACACCTTC	CASTRGGSYGYTF
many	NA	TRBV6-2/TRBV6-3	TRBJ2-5	TGTGCCAGCAGCGAACCCCGGACAGCACAAGAGACCCAGTACTTC	CASSEPRTAQETQYF
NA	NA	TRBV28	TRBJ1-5	TGTGCCAGCAAGGGAGAGCTTGGCAATCAGCCCCAGCATTTT	CASKGELGNQPQHF
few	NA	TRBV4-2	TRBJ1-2	TGTGCCAGCAGCCCCGTCGGCCAGTTAGCTAACTATGGCTACACCTTC	CASSPVGQLANYGYTF
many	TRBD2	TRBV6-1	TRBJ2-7	TGTGCCAGCATGGCGGGGGGCATGAACGAGCAGTACTTC	CASMAGGMNEQYF
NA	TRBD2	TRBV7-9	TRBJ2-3	TGTGCCAGCAGCTTAGGGGTTAGCGGGAGCACAGATACGCAGTATTTT	CASSLGVSGSTDTQYF
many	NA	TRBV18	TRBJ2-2	TGTGCCAGCTCACCAGGGCAGCCTGCGAACACCGGGGAGCTGTTTTTT	CASSPGQPANTGELFF
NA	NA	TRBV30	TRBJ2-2	TGTGCCTGGAGTGTACTGGGACAAGTTCGGACCGGGGAGCTGTTTTTT	CAWSVLGQVRTGELFF
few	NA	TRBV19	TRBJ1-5	TGTGCCAGTACAGTCGGACAGAACAATCAGCCCCAGCATTTT	CASTVGQNNQPQHF
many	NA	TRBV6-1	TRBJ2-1	TGTGCCAGCAGTAGAGGTGGCGGGACGCCCTACAATGAGCAGTTCTTC	CASSRGGGTPYNEQFF
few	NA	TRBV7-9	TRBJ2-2	TGTGCCAGCAGCCCCCGGGCCCGAGAGGCCGGGGAGCTGTTTTTT	CASSPRAREAGELFF
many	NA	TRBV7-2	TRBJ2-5	TGTGCCAGCAGCTACTCCGGGGGCACAGAGACCCAGTACTTC	CASSYSGGTETQYF
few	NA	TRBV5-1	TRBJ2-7	TGCGCCAGCAGCTGGGGGGGGGGGCAAGCCTACGAGCAGTACTTC	CASSWGGGQAYEQYF
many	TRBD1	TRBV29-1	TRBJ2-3	TGCAGCGTTTGGGAGGGACAGGGCCCAGATACGCAGTATTTT	CSVWEGQGPDTQYF
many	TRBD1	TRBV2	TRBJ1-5	TGTGCCAGCAGCGTCCGACGGACAGGTAGCAATCAGCCCCAGCATTTT	CASSVRRTGSNQPQHF
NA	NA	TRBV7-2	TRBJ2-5	TGTGCCAGCAGACCCCGCTCAGAGACCCAGTACTTC	CASRPRSETQYF
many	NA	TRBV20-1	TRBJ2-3	TGCAGTGCTAGAGGGGAGGCCCCCGGGGAAACAGATACGCAGTATTTT	CSARGEAPGETDTQYF
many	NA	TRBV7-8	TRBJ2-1	TGTGCCAGCAGCCCCCGCGGAGTCTCCTACAATGAGCAGTTCTTC	CASSPRGVSYNEQFF
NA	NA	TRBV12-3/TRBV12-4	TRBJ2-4	TGTGCCAGCAAACAAGGGGGACCTAAGTACTTC	CASKQGGPKYF
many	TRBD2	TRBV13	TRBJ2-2	TGTGCCAGCAGCTTAGAACTAGCGGAGACGAACACCGGGGAGCTGTTTTTT	CASSLELAETNTGELFF
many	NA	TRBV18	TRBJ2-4	TGTGCCAGCTCTCCCAGGGGAAGAGGAGCCAAAAACATTCAGTACTTC	CASSPRGRGAKNIQYF
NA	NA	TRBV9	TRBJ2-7	TGTGCCAGCAGCGTAGACAGGGATCGCGAGCAGTACTTC	CASSVDRDREQYF
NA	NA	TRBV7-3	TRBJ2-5	TGTGCCAGCAGCTTAGCAGGCAAAGGGACCCAGTACTTC	CASSLAGKGTQYF
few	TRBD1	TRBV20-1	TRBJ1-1	TGCAGTGCTACTACAGGGGCCGGTGCTGAAGCTTTCTTT	CSATTGAGAEAFF
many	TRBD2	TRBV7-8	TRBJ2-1	TGTGCCAGCAGTCCGACTAGCGGGAGGGACAATGAGCAGTTCTTC	CASSPTSGRDNEQFF
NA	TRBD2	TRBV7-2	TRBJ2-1	TGTGCCAGCAGCCCGGGACTAGCGGTCTCCTCTCGAGGGAACCCCAATGAGCAGTTCTTC	CASSPGLAVSSRGNPNEQFF
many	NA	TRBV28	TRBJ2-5	TGTGCCAGCTTGCAGATAGCAGGGGCGCTAGGGGAAGAGACCCAGTACTTC	CASLQIAGALGEETQYF
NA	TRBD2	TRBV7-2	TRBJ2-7	TGTGCCAGCAGCTTAGCGAACTTCCTTGGTGGACTAGCCCTCTTGGAGCAGTACTTC	CASSLANFLGGLALLEQYF
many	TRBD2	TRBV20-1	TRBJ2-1	TGCAGTGCTAGAGGGGGGTGGAAACTAGCGGGAGGGCCACTCAACAATGAGCAGTTCTTC	CSARGGWKLAGGPLNNEQFF
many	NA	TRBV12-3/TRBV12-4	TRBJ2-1	TGTGCCAGCAGTTTGTGGGGGAGAACCTACAATGAGCAGTTCTTC	CASSLWGRTYNEQFF
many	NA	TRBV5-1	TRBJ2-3	TGCGCCAGCAGCTGGCTGATCACAGATACGCAGTATTTT	CASSWLITDTQYF
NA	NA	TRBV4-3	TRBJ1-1	TGCGCCAGCAGCCAAGAACGGGTATGGGCGACTGAAGCTTTCTTT	CASSQERVWATEAFF
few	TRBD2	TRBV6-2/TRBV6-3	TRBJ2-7	TGTGCCAGCTTCCCGGGGCTAGCGGGAAAGTTCTACGAGCAGTACTTC	CASFPGLAGKFYEQYF
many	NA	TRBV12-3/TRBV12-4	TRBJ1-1	TGTGCCAGCAGCTTAGGAGCGAACACTGAAGCTTTCTTT	CASSLGANTEAFF
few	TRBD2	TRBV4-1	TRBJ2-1	TGCGCCAGCAGCCAAGGATTGACTAGCGGAAGAAACAATGAGCAGTTCTTC	CASSQGLTSGRNNEQFF
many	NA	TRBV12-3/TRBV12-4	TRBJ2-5	TGTGCCAGCAGTTTTTCGGAGACCCAGTACTTC	CASSFSETQYF
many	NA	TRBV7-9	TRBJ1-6	TGTGCCAGCAGCTTAGGAGTGGGGGGTTCACCCCTCCACTTT	CASSLGVGGSPLHF
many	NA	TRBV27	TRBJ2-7	TGTGCCAGCAGTTATAAGCCCGCCCTCTACGAGCAGTACTTC	CASSYKPALYEQYF
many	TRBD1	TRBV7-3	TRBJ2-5	TGTGCCAGCAGGGCCGGGACAGGGGAAGAGACCCAGTACTTC	CASRAGTGEETQYF
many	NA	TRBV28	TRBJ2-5	TGTGCCAGCAGTTTTGCGCAGGGGCGCTACCAAGAGACCCAGTACTTC	CASSFAQGRYQETQYF
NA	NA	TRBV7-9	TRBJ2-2	TGTGCCAGCAGCTTAGGCCTGGCTACGTGGACCGGGGAGCTGTTTTTT	CASSLGLATWTGELFF
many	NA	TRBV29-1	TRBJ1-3	TGCAGCGTCCCACTGGGCCCGGGAAACACCATATATTTT	CSVPLGPGNTIYF
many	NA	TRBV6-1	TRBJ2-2	TGTGCCAGCAGCCCCGCTGATGACAGGTTCGACACCGGGGAGCTGTTTTTT	CASSPADDRFDTGELFF
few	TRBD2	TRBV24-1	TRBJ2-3	TGTGCCACCAGACCAGGGGGACTAGCGGAGAGCACAGATACGCAGTATTTT	CATRPGGLAESTDTQYF
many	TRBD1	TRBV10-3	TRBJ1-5	TGTGCCATCAGTGGGGACAGTCAGTATCAGCCCCAGCATTTT	CAISGDSQYQPQHF
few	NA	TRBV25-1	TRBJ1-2	TGTGCCAGCAGTGGGGGCGAGTGGGGCTACACCTTC	CASSGGEWGYTF
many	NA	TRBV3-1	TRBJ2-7	TGTGCCAGCAGGAAAGGGACAACCTACGAGCAGTACTTC	CASRKGTTYEQYF
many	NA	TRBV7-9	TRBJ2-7	TGTGCCAGCAGGCCGGCCGGGGTCGAGCAGTACTTC	CASRPAGVEQYF